Below are 12 T cell receptor beta chains sequenced from a single sample in a study of preoperative IRX-2 immunotherapy in early breast cancer (dated by TCRdb to between 2019 and 2020). The protocol used for the library was the immunoSEQ multiplex PCR assay. The table was pulled from immuneACCESS by TCRdb, which kept in-frame rearrangements only. Such tables lose some clones; where checked, under half of the loss comes from unresolved V genes, and the rest has no known cause. For this sample there are about 24,000 clones; around nine tenths appear just once. Less than 35% of the sample is taken by the ten largest. Explained via the paper, the treatment or condition label denotes: preoperative locoregional IRX-2 cytokine immunotherapy. The material sequenced was tumor tissue, taken after IRX-2 immunotherapy. Every receptor here comes from a human donor with breast cancer.

This chain joins TRBV7-8 and TRBJ1-6; 8 bases fit TRBD1. This CDR3 comprises 16 residues. Per the germline V gene, CDR1 is SGHVS and CDR2 is FQNEAQ. V trimming: 7 bases; J trimming: 7 bases; junction bases outside the gene matches: 12. CDR3 in amino acids: CASNPLSRQGNSPLHF. DNA of the CDR3: TGTGCCAGCAACCCACTTTCACGACAGGGGAATTCACCCCTCCACTTT.

This chain joins TRBV5-4 and TRBJ2-5; D gene ambiguous. V lost 5 bases and J lost 2, with 10 bases in between. Germline values: CDR1 SGHNT, CDR2 YYREEE (reference sequence). The CDR3 contains 13 residues. CDR3 coding DNA: TGTGCCAGCAGTTACAAAGGGCAAGAGACCCAGTACTTC. Protein sequence: CASSYKGQETQYF.

The chain employs TRBV19 and TRBJ1-5; D call uncertain. The CDR3 runs to 12 residues. With 3 bases removed from V and 6 bases from J, the gap between germline ends came to 6 bases. CDR1 is LNHDA, CDR2 SQIVND, per germline (reference sequence). CDR3 sequence (DNA): TGTGCCAGTAGTATGAACAGTCAGCCCCAGCATTTT. It codes for CASSMNSQPQHF. The full variable domain, in which reference TRBV19 and TRBJ1-5 provide the parts outside the CDR3, is DGGITQSPKYLFRKEGQNVTLSCEQNLNHDAMYWYRQDPGQGLRLIYYSQIVNDFQKGDIAEGYSVSREKKESFPLTVTSAQKNPTAFYLCASSMNSQPQHFGDGTRLSIL.

The chain has TRBV6-1 and TRBJ2-7; maybe TRBD1 (6 bases). CDR3 length: 15 amino acids. Per the germline V gene, CDR1 is MNHNS and CDR2 is SASEGT. V was trimmed by 4 bases and J by 1 base, leaving 14 bases between them. The CDR3 is CASSGEGDVSYEQYF. CDR3 coding DNA: TGTGCCAGCAGTGGAGAGGGGGACGTGTCCTACGAGCAGTACTTC.

This clone was recorded once. CDR3 sequence reads: CAINAGTYGYTF. The CDR3 region has the DNA TGTGCCATTAATGCGGGGACCTATGGCTACACCTTC. The V gene is TRBV6-6, the J gene TRBJ1-2; perhaps TRBD1 as D (5 bases). The germline V and J ends were trimmed by 10 bases and 4 bases, with 13 bases remaining between them. The CDR3 totals 12 residues. From germline, CDR1 is MNHNY and CDR2 SVGAGI (reference sequence).

This CDR3 is CAWGGQLNTEAFF. The CDR3, as DNA: TGTGCCTGGGGTGGACAGCTGAACACTGAAGCTTTCTTT. The chain carries TRBV30 and TRBJ1-1, with a weak D call TRBD1 (6 bases). The germline gives CDR1 GTSNPN, CDR2 SVGIG (reference sequence). V dropped 5 bases and J dropped 0 bases, with 10 bases sitting between them. This CDR3 has 13 residues.

The rearrangement joins TRBV5-6 to TRBJ2-2; tentative D call: TRBD1 (5 bases). The V gene lost 0 bases and the J gene lost 8 bases, with 8 bases spanning the gap. This CDR3 is built from 13 residues. Germline CDR1 is SGHDT and CDR2 is YYEEEE. This chain's CDR3 is CASSLAGIGELFF. The CDR3 DNA sequence: TGTGCCAGCAGCTTGGCAGGGATTGGGGAGCTGTTTTTT. The entire variable domain, with the rest obtained from reference TRBV5-6 and TRBJ2-2, is as follows: DAGVTQSPTHLIKTRGQQVTLRCSPKSGHDTVSWYQQALGQGPQFIFQYYEEEERQRGNFPDRFSGHQFPNYSSELNVNALLLGDSALYLCASSLAGIGELFFGEGSRLTVL.

The chain recombines TRBV7-9 with TRBJ1-6; D uncertain. Between the trimmed V and J ends, which lost 10 bases and 8 bases, there was a span of 6 bases. This CDR3 contains 10 residues. CDR1 is SEHNR, CDR2 FQNEAQ, per germline (reference sequence). The CDR3 spells CATHYSPLHF. CDR3 bases: TGTGCCACCCACTATTCACCCCTCCACTTT.

V and J are TRBV27 and TRBJ2-1; TRBD2 agrees at 8 bases. The V gene's germline CDR1 is MNHEY and CDR2 SMNVEV (reference sequence). The CDR3 runs 15 residues. With 5 bases clipped from V and 7 bases from J, the junction kept 10 bases outside the gene matches. The CDR3 bases are TGTGCCAGCAGTCCGGGACTAGAAGTGAGGAATGAGCAGTTCTTC. The encoded protein is CASSPGLEVRNEQFF.

Only one count was recorded for this clone. The gene calls are TRBV28 and TRBJ1-5; D may be TRBD1 (6 bases). The germline gives CDR1 MDHEN, CDR2 SYDVKM. V was cut by 2 bases and J by 4 bases, with 15 bases left in between. This CDR3 comprises 16 residues. The CDR3 nucleotides are TGTGCCAGCAGTTTACGTGGGTACAGGGAAAATCAGCCCCAGCATTTT. It encodes CASSLRGYRENQPQHF.

This rearrangement joins TRBV27 to TRBJ2-2; D is uncertain. Trimming cost V 5 bases and J 2 bases, with 15 bases left between them. CDR3 size: 16 residues. Germline CDR1 and CDR2: MNHEY and SMNVEV (reference sequence). DNA of the CDR3: TGTGCCAGCAGTCCCCTGGAGCGAATTAACACCGGGGAGCTGTTTTTT. This codes for CASSPLERINTGELFF.

The CDR3 nucleotides read TGTGCCAGCAGCAAATGCCACAGGGGGCGCTTAGTGAACACTGAAGCTTTCTTT. Its protein is CASSKCHRGRLVNTEAFF. V and J are TRBV21-1 and TRBJ1-1; TRBD1 was called by the table and not checked on the DNA. TRBV21-1 is given as a pseudogene. This CDR3 contains 18 residues.